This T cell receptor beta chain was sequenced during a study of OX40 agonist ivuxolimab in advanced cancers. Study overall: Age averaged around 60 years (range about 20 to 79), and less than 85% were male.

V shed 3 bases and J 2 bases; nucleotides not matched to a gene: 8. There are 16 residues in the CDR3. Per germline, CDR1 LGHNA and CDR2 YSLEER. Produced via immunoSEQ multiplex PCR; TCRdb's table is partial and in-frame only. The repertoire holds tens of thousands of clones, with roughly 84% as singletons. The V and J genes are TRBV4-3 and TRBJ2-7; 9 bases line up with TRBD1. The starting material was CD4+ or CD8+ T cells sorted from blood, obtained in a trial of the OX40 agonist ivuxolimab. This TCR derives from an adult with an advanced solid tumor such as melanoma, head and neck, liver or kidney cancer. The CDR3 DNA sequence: TGCGCCAGCAGCCATGCCTCGGGACAGGGTGCCTACGAGCAGTACTTC. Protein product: CASSHASGQGAYEQYF.